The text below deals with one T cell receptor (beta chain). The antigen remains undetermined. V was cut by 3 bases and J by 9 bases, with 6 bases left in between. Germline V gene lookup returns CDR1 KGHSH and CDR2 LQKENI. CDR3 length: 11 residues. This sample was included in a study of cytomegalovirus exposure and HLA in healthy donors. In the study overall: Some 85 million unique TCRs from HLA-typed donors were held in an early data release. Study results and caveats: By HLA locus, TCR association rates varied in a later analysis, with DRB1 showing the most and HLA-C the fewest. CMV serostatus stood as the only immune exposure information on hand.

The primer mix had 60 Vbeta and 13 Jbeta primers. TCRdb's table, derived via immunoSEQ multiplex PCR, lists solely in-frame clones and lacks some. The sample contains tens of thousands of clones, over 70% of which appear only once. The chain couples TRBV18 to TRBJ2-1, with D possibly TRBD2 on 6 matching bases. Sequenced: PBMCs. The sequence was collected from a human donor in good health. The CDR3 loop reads CASSPGGEQFF. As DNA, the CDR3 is TGTGCCAGCTCACCCGGGGGTGAGCAGTTCTTC.